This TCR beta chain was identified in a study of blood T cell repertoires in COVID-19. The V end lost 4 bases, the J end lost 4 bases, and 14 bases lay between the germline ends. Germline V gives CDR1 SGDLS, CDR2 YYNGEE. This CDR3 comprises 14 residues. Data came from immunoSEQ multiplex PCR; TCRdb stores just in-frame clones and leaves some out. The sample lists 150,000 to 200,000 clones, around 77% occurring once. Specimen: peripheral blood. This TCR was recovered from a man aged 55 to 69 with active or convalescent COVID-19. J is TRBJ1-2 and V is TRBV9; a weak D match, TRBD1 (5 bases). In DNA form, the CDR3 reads TGTGCCAGCAGCCCCGGGACTTCAATCTATGGCTACACCTTC. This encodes CASSPGTSIYGYTF.